The 27 T cell receptor beta chains listed next were all sequenced from one sample in a study of graft-versus-host responses after intestinal transplantation. These receptors' antigens are unknown. The repertoire was sequenced with immunoSEQ multiplex PCR; TCRdb's copy has only in-frame clones and lacks some. Among about 120,000 clones listed, 85% to 95% were seen once. The sample consisted of unstimulated CD8+ T cells sorted from spleen or lymph node cells, taken before intestinal transplant. These receptors all come from a human donor who received an intestinal transplant.

The chain employs TRBV6-5 and TRBJ2-7; 9 nucleotides agree with TRBD1. V trimming: 3 bases; J trimming: 6 bases; junction bases outside the gene matches: 9. The CDR3 loop spans 15 amino acids. CDR1 MNHEY and CDR2 SVGAGI come from the germline V gene. Here the CDR3 DNA reads TGTGCCAGCAGTTATAACAGGGGGCGATTTGGCGAGCAGTACTTC. It translates to CASSYNRGRFGEQYF.

Note on this clone: Distinct nucleotide sequences in the sample also encode this CDR3. The J gene is TRBJ1-2, the V gene TRBV5-1; D remains unclear. Germline V lookup: CDR1 SGHRS, CDR2 YFSETQ. V was pared by 0 bases and J by 2 bases, with 26 bases between. There are 20 residues in the CDR3. The CDR3 DNA follows: TGCGCCAGCAGCTTGGCCTCTTTGACCCTTTTGACCCCGAGGAACTATGGCTACACCTTC. It yields the protein CASSLASLTLLTPRNYGYTF.

For this clone: One end of the junction fails to match germline, which may point to a read error. This sequence joins TRBV7-9 and TRBJ2-7; D is perhaps TRBD2 (5 bases). The germline V gene encodes CDR1 SEHNR and CDR2 FQNEAQ (reference sequence). The CDR3 runs to 12 residues. Written as DNA, the CDR3 is TGTGCCAGCAGCCTAGCCATCTACGAGCAGTACTTC. It is translated as CASSLAIYEQYF.

This sequence joins TRBV6-5 and TRBJ2-7, with TRBD1 matching over 8 bases. Germline assignment: CDR1 MNHEY and CDR2 SVGAGI. V shed 4 bases and J 5 bases; nucleotides not matched to a gene: 4. CDR3 size: 13 residues. The CDR3 nucleotides are TGTGCCAGCAGTTCTAACAGGGGGGACGAGCAGTACTTC. Translated, it gives CASSSNRGDEQYF.

The chain uses TRBV9 and TRBJ1-5; D not certain. Germline V gives CDR1 SGDLS, CDR2 YYNGEE. V was cut by 0 bases and J by 2 bases, with 6 bases left in between. This CDR3 has 14 residues. CDR3: CASSVDDGNQPQHF. The CDR3 DNA reads as TGTGCCAGCAGCGTAGATGATGGCAATCAGCCCCAGCATTTT.

The chain is built from TRBV7-9 and TRBJ2-3; TRBD2 matches 10 bases. After removal of 4 bases from V and 6 bases from J, the junction contained 13 bases not matched to a gene. This CDR3 is 17 amino acids long. Germline CDR1 reads SEHNR; CDR2 reads FQNEAQ (reference sequence). The CDR3 sequence: CASSSYGTSETSDTQYF. CDR3 nucleotides: TGTGCCAGCAGCTCCTACGGGACTAGCGAGACTTCGGATACGCAGTATTTT.

The chain employs TRBV5-5 and TRBJ1-6; D is undetermined. The CDR3 runs to 12 residues. Germline V gene data show CDR1 as SGHKS and CDR2 as YYEKEE (reference sequence). With 0 bases removed from V and 9 bases from J, the gap between germline ends came to 4 bases. The CDR3: CASSLGGSPLHF. CDR3 DNA sequence: TGTGCCAGCAGCTTGGGGGGTTCACCCCTCCACTTT.

The gene calls are TRBV4-3 and TRBJ2-7; 7 nucleotides agree with TRBD2. J gave up 2 bases and V 0 bases, and 4 bases lay outside the gene matches. CDR3 length equals 15 residues. Looked up from germline, CDR1 is LGHNA and CDR2 is YSLEER. The CDR3 loop is CASSQESTSAYEQYF. Written as DNA, the CDR3 is TGCGCCAGCAGCCAAGAATCAACTAGCGCCTACGAGCAGTACTTC.

This chain uses TRBV4-1 with TRBJ2-7; perhaps TRBD2 as D (6 bases). V was shortened by 5 bases and J by 6 bases, with 11 bases between the two germline ends. The germline V gene has CDR1 MGHRA and CDR2 YSYEKL. This CDR3 spans 12 amino acids. The CDR3 region is CASSDGGIEQYF. In DNA, the CDR3 is TGCGCCAGCAGCGACGGAGGGATCGAGCAGTACTTC.

This clone appeared once. This rearrangement joins TRBV4-2 to TRBJ1-1, with a possible D match to TRBD1 (6 bases). The germline gives CDR1 LGHNA, CDR2 YNFKEQ. The CDR3 sequence is 15 residues long. Trimming pared 4 bases from V and 1 base from J, leaving 13 bases between. The CDR3 nucleotides are TGTGCCAGCAGCCTAGAGGGGGGGGAGAACACTGAAGCTTTCTTT. Its translation is CASSLEGGENTEAFF.

The genes are TRBV27 and TRBJ2-1, with 10 positions matching TRBD2. CDR1 and CDR2 (germline): MNHEY, SMNVEV (reference sequence). The junction had 7 bases not matched to a gene; V was cut back by 7 bases and J by 4 bases. The CDR3 totals 15 residues. CDR3 region: CASNLLAGGYNEQFF. The CDR3 coding sequence is TGTGCCAGCAACCTCTTAGCGGGAGGTTACAATGAGCAGTTCTTC.

This chain connects TRBV6-5 to TRBJ1-1; D remains ambiguous. The length of the CDR3 is 14 residues. Trimming removed 2 bases from V and 6 bases from J, with 13 bases in between. Germline V gene lookup returns CDR1 MNHEY and CDR2 SVGAGI. The CDR3 DNA follows: TGTGCCAGCAGTTACGGGATAGCGTCATCTGAAGCTTTCTTT. It encodes CASSYGIASSEAFF.

This chain links TRBV19 with TRBJ1-5; D may be TRBD1 (5 bases). Trimming left V 5 bases short and J 5 bases short, with 13 bases between. The germline V gene has CDR1 LNHDA and CDR2 SQIVND (reference sequence). The CDR3 loop spans 14 amino acids. DNA for the CDR3: TGTGCCAGTAGTCCCGGGACGGTTTATCAGCCCCAGCATTTT. Its protein is CASSPGTVYQPQHF.

This rearrangement joins TRBV28 to TRBJ1-3; perhaps TRBD1 as D (5 bases). CDR1 and CDR2 (germline): MDHEN, SYDVKM. The CDR3 loop spans 20 amino acids. With 0 bases removed from V and 4 bases from J, the gap between germline ends came to 25 bases. The CDR3 nucleotides read TGTGCCAGCAGTTTATGCACCACGTGGGGGGGAGGGCCCCCGGGAAACACCATATATTTT. It encodes CASSLCTTWGGGPPGNTIYF.

This clone came up once. The chain employs TRBV7-8 and TRBJ1-2; 7 bases fit TRBD1. CDR1 is SGHVS and CDR2 is FQNEAQ in the germline V gene. The CDR3 has 14 residues. With V trimmed by 3 bases and J by 5 bases, 6 bases remained unmatched. The CDR3 nucleotides are TGTGCCAGCAGCTTGGGGACAGTGTTTTATGGCTACACCTTC. Its translation: CASSLGTVFYGYTF.

This chain joins TRBV5-8 and TRBJ2-1; 13 bases agree with TRBD2. Looked up from germline, CDR1 is SGHTS and CDR2 is YDEGEE. This CDR3 contains 15 residues. The trim removed 4 bases at V and 5 bases at J, leaving 3 bases unmatched. The CDR3 protein is CASSPGLAGNNEQFF. Written as DNA, the CDR3 is TGTGCCAGCAGCCCGGGACTAGCGGGAAACAATGAGCAGTTCTTC.

V usage is TRBV27 and J usage is TRBJ2-5; 8 bases match TRBD1. The CDR3 covers 14 residues. Per the germline V gene, CDR1 is MNHEY and CDR2 is SMNVEV (reference sequence). V lost 6 bases and J lost 5; bases outside the gene matches: 8. The CDR3, as DNA: TGTGCCAGCAGCCTAGACAGGGGAGGCGAGACCCAGTACTTC. Its translation is CASSLDRGGETQYF.

The chain couples TRBV4-1 to TRBJ1-2; possible D gene TRBD1, 5 bases. The CDR3 runs 13 residues. V lost 3 bases to trimming and J lost 4 bases, with 9 bases between them. In germline, CDR1 is MGHRA, CDR2 YSYEKL. CDR3 sequence: CASSQTALYGYTF. DNA of the CDR3: TGCGCCAGCAGCCAGACAGCGCTCTATGGCTACACCTTC.

The chain links TRBV4-1 to TRBJ2-1; D perhaps matches TRBD2 (5 bases). Germline assignment: CDR1 MGHRA and CDR2 YSYEKL. V was shortened by 6 bases and J by 2 bases, with 14 bases between the two germline ends. The CDR3 extends over 15 amino acids. The CDR3 coding sequence is TGCGCCAGCAGTCTCCGGGATGGGACCTACAATGAGCAGTTCTTC. Its protein product is CASSLRDGTYNEQFF.

V gene TRBV10-3 combines with J gene TRBJ1-5; weak D call: TRBD1 (6 bases). CDR1 is ENHRY and CDR2 is SYGVKD in the germline V gene. The CDR3 consists of 16 residues. The V end lost 3 bases, the J end lost 0 bases, and 12 bases lay between the germline ends. The CDR3, as DNA: TGTGCCATCAGTGACCCGGACAGTTATAGCAATCAGCCCCAGCATTTT. As protein: CAISDPDSYSNQPQHF.

The V gene is TRBV2, the J gene TRBJ2-7, with D possibly being TRBD1 (7 bases). Germline CDR1 reads SNHLY; CDR2 reads FYNNEI. This CDR3 has 15 residues. V lost 8 bases and J lost 3, with 20 bases in between. The CDR3 loop is CASDRGGDRYYEQYF. CDR3 in DNA: TGTGCCAGCGACCGCGGAGGGGACAGATACTACGAGCAGTACTTC. The variable domain in full, completed from reference TRBV2 and TRBJ2-7, reads EPEVTQTPSHQVTQMGQEVILRCVPISNHLYFYWYRQILGQKVEFLVSFYNNEISEKSEIFDDQFSVERPDGSNFTLKIRSTKLEDSAMYFCASDRGGDRYYEQYFGPGTRLTVT.

The V gene is TRBV6-5, the J gene TRBJ2-1; 8 bases agree with TRBD1. The CDR3 is 15 amino acids. With 6 bases clipped from V and 4 bases from J, the junction kept 8 bases outside the gene matches. Germline CDR1 MNHEY, CDR2 SVGAGI. The CDR3 DNA reads as TGTGCCAGCAGATTCCAGGGGGCAGGATACAATGAGCAGTTCTTC. Amino acids: CASRFQGAGYNEQFF.

This chain connects TRBV15 to TRBJ2-3; no clear D. CDR3 length: 11 amino acids. V dropped 8 bases and J dropped 0 bases, with 3 bases sitting between them. The germline CDR1 and CDR2 sequences are LNHNV and YYDKDF (reference sequence). CDR3 nucleotides: TGTGCCACCGCTAGCACAGATACGCAGTATTTT. It specifies CATASTDTQYF.

The gene calls are TRBV30 and TRBJ2-1, with unresolved D. This CDR3 spans 14 amino acids. CDR1 is GTSNPN, CDR2 SVGIG, per germline (reference sequence). V shed 2 bases and J shed 7 bases, with 15 bases lying between them. The CDR3: CAWSLGRVINEQFF. Written as DNA, the CDR3 is TGTGCCTGGAGTCTGGGAAGGGTCATAAATGAGCAGTTCTTC.

The V and J genes are TRBV28 and TRBJ1-4; TRBD1 is a possible D gene (5 bases). Per the germline V gene, CDR1 is MDHEN and CDR2 is SYDVKM. Deletions cut 5 bases from V and 7 bases from J, with 14 bases between. The CDR3 has 14 residues. This CDR3 reads CASSVKWGGEKLFF. CDR3 bases: TGTGCCAGCAGTGTAAAATGGGGGGGTGAAAAACTGTTTTTT. Looking up the rest from reference TRBV28 and TRBJ1-4 gives the full variable domain: DVKVTQSSRYLVKRTGEKVFLECVQDMDHENMFWYRQDPGLGLRLIYFSYDVKMKEKGDIPEGYSVSREKKERFSLILESASTNQTSMYLCASSVKWGGEKLFFGSGTQLSVL.

The rearrangement joins TRBV9 to TRBJ2-6; D possibly corresponds to TRBD1 (5 bases). The CDR3 is made up of 19 amino acids. Germline CDR1 SGDLS, CDR2 YYNGEE. Trimming cost V 2 bases and J 0 bases, with 18 bases left between them. The CDR3 region has the DNA TGTGCCAGCAGCGTCGACCCGGCAGGACAAATCTCTGGGGCCAACGTCCTGACTTTC. Protein sequence: CASSVDPAGQISGANVLTF.

This sequence joins TRBV19 and TRBJ2-3; tentatively, D is TRBD1 or TRBD2 (5 bases each). The V end lost 2 bases, the J end lost 3 bases, and 9 bases lay between the germline ends. This CDR3 has 14 residues. Germline V gene lookup returns CDR1 LNHDA and CDR2 SQIVND (reference sequence). The CDR3, as DNA: TGTGCCAGTAGTATACGAGGGGAGACAGATACGCAGTATTTT. Amino acid sequence: CASSIRGETDTQYF.